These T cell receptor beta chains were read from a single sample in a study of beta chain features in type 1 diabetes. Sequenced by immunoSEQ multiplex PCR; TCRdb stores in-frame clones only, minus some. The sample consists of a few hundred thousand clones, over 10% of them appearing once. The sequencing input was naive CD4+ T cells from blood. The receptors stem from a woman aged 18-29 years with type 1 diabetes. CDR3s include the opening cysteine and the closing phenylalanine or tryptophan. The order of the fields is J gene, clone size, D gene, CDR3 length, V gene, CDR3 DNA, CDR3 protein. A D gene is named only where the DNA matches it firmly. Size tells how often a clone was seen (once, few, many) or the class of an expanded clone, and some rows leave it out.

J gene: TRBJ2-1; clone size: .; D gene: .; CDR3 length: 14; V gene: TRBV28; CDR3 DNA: TGTGCCAGCAGGCCAGGGTTGTCCTACAATGAGCAGTTCTTC; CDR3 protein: CASRPGLSYNEQFF
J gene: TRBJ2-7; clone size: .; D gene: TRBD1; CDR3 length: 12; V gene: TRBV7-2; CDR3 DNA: TGTGCCAGCCGGGGACAGCACTACGAGCAGTACTTC; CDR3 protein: CASRGQHYEQYF
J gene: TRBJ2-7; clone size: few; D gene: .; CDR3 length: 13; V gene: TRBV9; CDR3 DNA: TGTGCCAGCAGCACGGGACTCCACGTCGAGCAGTACTTC; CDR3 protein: CASSTGLHVEQYF
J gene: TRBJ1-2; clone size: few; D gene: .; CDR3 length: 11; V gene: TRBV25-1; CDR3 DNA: TGTGCCAGCAGTGCCGGCTATGGCTACACCTTC; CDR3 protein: CASSAGYGYTF
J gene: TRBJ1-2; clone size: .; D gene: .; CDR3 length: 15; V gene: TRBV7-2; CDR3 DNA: TGTGCCAGCAGCTCGCAGCAAGGAGGGGCGGGGGGCTACACCTTC; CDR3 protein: CASSSQQGGAGGYTF
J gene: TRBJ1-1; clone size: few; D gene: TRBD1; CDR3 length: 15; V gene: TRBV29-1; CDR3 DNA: TGCAGCGTTGCGCAGGGGGGAAAGTCTTCCACTGAAGCTTTCTTT; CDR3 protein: CSVAQGGKSSTEAFF
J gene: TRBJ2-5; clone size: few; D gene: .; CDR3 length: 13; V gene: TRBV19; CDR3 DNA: TGTGCCAGTAGTATTCCCGGGTACGGTACCCAGTACTTC; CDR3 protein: CASSIPGYGTQYF
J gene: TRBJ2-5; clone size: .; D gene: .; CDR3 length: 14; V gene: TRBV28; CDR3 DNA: TGTGCCAGCAGTTTGGGGCAGTCCCAAGAGACCCAGTACTTC; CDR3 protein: CASSLGQSQETQYF
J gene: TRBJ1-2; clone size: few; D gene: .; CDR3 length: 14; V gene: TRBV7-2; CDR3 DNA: TGTGCCAGCACCACCCGAGTTGTTAACTATGGCTACACCTTC; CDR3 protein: CASTTRVVNYGYTF
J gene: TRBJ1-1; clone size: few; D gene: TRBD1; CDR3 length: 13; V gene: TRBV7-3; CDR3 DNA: TGTGCCAGCAGTGACAGGGGGAACACTGAAGCTTTCTTT; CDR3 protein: CASSDRGNTEAFF
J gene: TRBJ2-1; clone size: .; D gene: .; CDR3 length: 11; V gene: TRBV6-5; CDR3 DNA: TGTGCCAGCAGCCAAACAAATGAGCAGTTCTTC; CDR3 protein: CASSQTNEQFF
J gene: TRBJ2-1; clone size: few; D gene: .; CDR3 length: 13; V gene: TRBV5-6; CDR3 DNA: TGTGCCAGCAGCTTGGCGACAGAACATGAGCAGTTCTTC; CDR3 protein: CASSLATEHEQFF
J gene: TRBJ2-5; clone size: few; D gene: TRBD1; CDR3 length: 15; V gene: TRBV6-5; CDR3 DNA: TGTGCCAGCAGACGTAAGACAGGGGATATGGTGACCCAGTACTTC; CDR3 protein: CASRRKTGDMVTQYF
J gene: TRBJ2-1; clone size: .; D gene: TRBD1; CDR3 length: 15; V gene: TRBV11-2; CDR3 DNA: TGTGCCAGCAGGACACCGGGACAGCGATACAATGAGCAGTTCTTC; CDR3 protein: CASRTPGQRYNEQFF
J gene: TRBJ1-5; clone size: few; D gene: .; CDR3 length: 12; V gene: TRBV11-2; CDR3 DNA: TGTGCCAGCAGCCTCTCCAATCAGCCCCAGCATTTT; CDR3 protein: CASSLSNQPQHF
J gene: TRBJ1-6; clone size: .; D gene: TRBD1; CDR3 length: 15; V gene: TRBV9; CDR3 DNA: TGTGCCAGCAACAAACAGGGGGTGGTTAATTCACCCCTCCACTTT; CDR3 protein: CASNKQGVVNSPLHF
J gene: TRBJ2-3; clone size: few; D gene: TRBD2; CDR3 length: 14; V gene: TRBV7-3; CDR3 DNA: TGTGCCAGCAGCTCTAGCGGCCACACAGATACGCAGTATTTT; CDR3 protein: CASSSSGHTDTQYF
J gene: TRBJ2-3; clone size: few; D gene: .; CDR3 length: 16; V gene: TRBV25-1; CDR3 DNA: TGTGCCAGCAGATCACCCCCGGGACACCCCAGGGATACGCAGTATTTT; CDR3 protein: CASRSPPGHPRDTQYF
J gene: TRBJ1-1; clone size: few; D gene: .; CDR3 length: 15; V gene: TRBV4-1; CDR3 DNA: TGCGCCAGCAGCCAGCAGGGCCCCCTGGGCTCTGAAGCTTTCTTT; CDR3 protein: CASSQQGPLGSEAFF
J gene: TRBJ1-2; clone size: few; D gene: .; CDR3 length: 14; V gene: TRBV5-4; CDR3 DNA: TGTGCCAGCGGGGCGGGGGGCCAGGGCTATGGCTACACCTTC; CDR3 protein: CASGAGGQGYGYTF
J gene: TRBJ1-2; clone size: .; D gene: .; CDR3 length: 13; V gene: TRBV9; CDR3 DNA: TGTGCCGACCTAGGGGGTGAGGTCCGAGGCTACACCTTC; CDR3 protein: CADLGGEVRGYTF
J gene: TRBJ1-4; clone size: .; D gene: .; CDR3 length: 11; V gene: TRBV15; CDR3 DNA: TGTGCCACGGGGAGGGTGGAAAAACTGTTTTTT; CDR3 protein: CATGRVEKLFF
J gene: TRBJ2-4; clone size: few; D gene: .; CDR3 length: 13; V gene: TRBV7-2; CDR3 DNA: TGTGCCAGCAGCACGCCGCCGGGGATCATTCAGTACTTC; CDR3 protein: CASSTPPGIIQYF
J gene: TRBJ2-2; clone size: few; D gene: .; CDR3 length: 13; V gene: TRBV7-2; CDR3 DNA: TGTGCCAGCAGCTTAGTGCGAACCGGGGAGCTGTTTTTT; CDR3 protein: CASSLVRTGELFF
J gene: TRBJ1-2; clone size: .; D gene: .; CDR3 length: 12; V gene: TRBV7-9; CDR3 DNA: TGTGCCAGCAGTCGACAGGACTATGGCTACACCTTC; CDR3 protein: CASSRQDYGYTF
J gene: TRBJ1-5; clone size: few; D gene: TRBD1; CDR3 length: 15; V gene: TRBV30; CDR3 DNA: TGTGCCTGGAGTCCCGGGACAGCGGGCTATCAGCCCCAGCATTTT; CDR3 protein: CAWSPGTAGYQPQHF
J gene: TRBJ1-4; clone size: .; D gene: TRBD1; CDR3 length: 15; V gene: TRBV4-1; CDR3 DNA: TGCGCCAGCAGCCAAACCGGGACAGCTAATGAAAAACTGTTTTTT; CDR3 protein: CASSQTGTANEKLFF
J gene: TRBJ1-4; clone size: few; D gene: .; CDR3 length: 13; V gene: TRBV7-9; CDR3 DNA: TGTGCCAGCAGCCCCAGGGTGGGCGAAAAACTGTTTTTT; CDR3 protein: CASSPRVGEKLFF